The 13 T cell receptor beta chains below come from one sample, sequenced in a study of blood T cells in healthy people across ages. Together with a sample-barcoded 5' primer, a J-beta primer mix was included in a second PCR lasting about 6 to 12 cycles. TCRdb re-called the 5' RACE reads with MiXCR, one entry per CDR3 protein. The data show roughly 1.4 million distinct CDR3 sequences, roughly 59% seen once. Sequenced sample: blood. The receptor set was obtained from a man aged 18 to 29 in good health.

V gene TRBV6-6 combines with J gene TRBJ2-5; the D gene is possibly TRBD2 (5 bases). The CDR3 loop spans 16 amino acids. The V end was cut by 6 bases, the J end by 0 bases, with 17 bases between. In germline, CDR1 is MNHNY, CDR2 SVGAGI (reference sequence). CDR3 in amino acids: CASRSSGGSYQETQYF. The CDR3 region has the DNA TGTGCCAGCAGATCTTCGGGCGGGTCCTACCAAGAGACCCAGTACTTC.

This clonotype was observed a handful of times. This CDR3 reads CASSLTQDSTVGGAFF. The CDR3 DNA sequence: TGTGCCAGCAGCTTAACGCAGGACTCTACGGTGGGTGGGGCTTTCTTT. The chain recombines TRBV11-2 with TRBJ1-1; no clear D gene. CDR1 is SGHAT and CDR2 is FQNNGV in the germline V gene. V was clipped by 2 bases and J by 11 bases, with 24 bases between them. This CDR3 is 16 amino acids long.

This clonotype was seen a single time. The chain is built from TRBV6-6 and TRBJ2-1; no clear D. The germline gives CDR1 MNHNY, CDR2 SVGAGI (reference sequence). The V gene lost 8 bases and the J gene lost 0 bases, with 20 bases spanning the gap. The CDR3 has 17 residues. The CDR3 sequence: CASVPQRPSGSYNEQFF. The CDR3 DNA is TGTGCCAGCGTGCCCCAACGGCCTTCAGGCTCCTACAATGAGCAGTTCTTC.

The J gene is TRBJ1-5, the V gene TRBV20-1; D not resolved. This CDR3 has 15 residues. Germline values: CDR1 DFQATT, CDR2 SNEGSKA (reference sequence). V lost 0 bases to trimming and J lost 0 bases, with 9 bases between them. The CDR3 DNA reads as TGCAGTGCTAGAGAGGACCGGTATAGCAATCAGCCCCAGCATTTT. Its protein is CSAREDRYSNQPQHF.

The rearrangement links TRBV29-1 to TRBJ2-7; 8 nucleotides align to TRBD1. The end of the DNA aligns better with TRBJ2-5, so the J call may be wrong. Looked up from germline, CDR1 is SQVTM and CDR2 is ANQGSEA. The CDR3 runs to 11 residues. In nucleotides, the CDR3 is TGCAGCGCCGGACAGGGTCAGACCCAGTACTTC. This codes for CSAGQGQTQYF.

The V call is TRBV12-3 or TRBV12-4, the J call TRBJ2-5, with 7 bases identical to TRBD1. The CDR3 has 16 residues. With 3 bases clipped from V and 5 bases from J, the junction kept 12 bases outside the gene matches. CDR3 region: CASSFADRGRGETQYF. CDR3 DNA: TGTGCCAGCAGTTTTGCCGATAGGGGGCGTGGGGAGACCCAGTACTTC.

This clonotype was seen a few times. This sequence joins TRBV29-1 and TRBJ2-5; maybe TRBD1 (6 bases). Trimming pared 0 bases from V and 4 bases from J, leaving 12 bases between. The CDR3 covers 14 residues. Germline values: CDR1 SQVTM, CDR2 ANQGSEA. CDR3 coding DNA: TGCAGCGTTGAAGAGACAGGCGTTCGAGAGACCCAGTACTTC. This encodes CSVEETGVRETQYF.

This clonotype appeared a few times. V and J are TRBV4-1 and TRBJ1-6; D unresolved. V lost 1 base, J lost 0 bases, and 7 bases lay in between. This CDR3 comprises 16 residues. CDR1 and CDR2 (germline): MGHRA, YSYEKL. The CDR3 protein is CASSQGGNSYNSPLHF. Written as DNA, the CDR3 is TGCGCCAGCAGCCAAGGGGGTAACTCCTATAATTCACCCCTCCACTTT.

The chain carries TRBV12-3 or TRBV12-4 and TRBJ2-1; D ambiguous. This CDR3 has 12 residues. The V end lost 5 bases, the J end lost 9 bases, and 11 bases lay between the germline ends. Written as DNA, the CDR3 is TGTGCCAGCAGTCAGAGGTTTTCTGAGCAGTTCTTC. This gives the protein CASSQRFSEQFF.

V gene TRBV2 combines with J gene TRBJ2-1, with TRBD2 matching 11 bases. Germline trimming cut 6 bases from V and 13 bases from J; bases unmatched to any gene: 17. The CDR3 covers 16 residues. CDR1 and CDR2 (germline): SNHLY, FYNNEI. The CDR3 region is CASRRIAGGSGETQFF. CDR3 DNA sequence: TGTGCCAGCAGGCGTATAGCGGGAGGGTCAGGAGAGACCCAGTTCTTC.

This sequence joins TRBV29-1 and TRBJ1-2, with 9 bases that match TRBD1. Trimming removed 6 bases from V and 6 bases from J; junction bases left unmatched: 8. Germline V gene lookup returns CDR1 SQVTM and CDR2 ANQGSEA. The CDR3 has 13 amino acids. CDR3 sequence (DNA): TGCAGCGTCGCCGTGACAGGGGGTCATGGCTACACCTTC. Its protein product is CSVAVTGGHGYTF.

The chain's CDR3 is CASSQDLWDKTYEQYF. The CDR3 nucleotides are TGCGCCAGCAGCCAAGATTTGTGGGACAAGACGTACGAGCAGTACTTC. The genes are TRBV4-1 and TRBJ2-7; tentative D call: TRBD1 (6 bases). Between the trimmed V and J ends, which lost 0 bases and 4 bases, there was a span of 16 bases. The germline V gene encodes CDR1 MGHRA and CDR2 YSYEKL. This CDR3 spans 16 amino acids.

The chain has TRBV27 and TRBJ2-7; D call uncertain. Trimming stripped 0 bases from V and 7 bases from J, with 22 bases between. The CDR3 sequence is 17 residues long. CDR1 MNHEY and CDR2 SMNVEV come from the germline V gene (reference sequence). CDR3 residues: CASSLSNPRDIFYEQYF. The CDR3 DNA follows: TGTGCCAGCAGTTTATCGAACCCTCGTGATATTTTCTATGAGCAGTACTTC.